Below, one T cell receptor beta chain is given with its context. Its matching antigen is unknown. The data stem from a study of T cell repertoires in cytomegalovirus infection. Looking at the study overall: Public TCR beta signatures were indicative of both CMV infection and a matching HLA type.

General study points: Cumulative public TCR beta family frequency identified CMV carriers with the relevant HLA.

Germline CDR1 is MDHEN and CDR2 is SYDVKM. CDR3 length: 15 amino acids. The ends were cut back, 7 bases at V and 7 bases at J, with 20 bases in the middle. In TCRdb, the reads were re-called with MiXCR into one record per CDR3 protein. The sample shows about 480,000 distinct CDR3 sequences, 33% of them seen only once. The source was cultured PBMCs, collected from culture after CMV antigen stimulation. The J gene is TRBJ2-1, the V gene TRBV28; D not resolved. The sequence derives from a human donor in good health (CMV status not recorded). Some clones in this sample may be carry-over from other donors' samples. The CDR3 DNA sequence: TGTGCCAGCACCCCGCGTTATACGGGCAGGAATGAGCAGTTCTTC. The encoded protein is CASTPRYTGRNEQFF.